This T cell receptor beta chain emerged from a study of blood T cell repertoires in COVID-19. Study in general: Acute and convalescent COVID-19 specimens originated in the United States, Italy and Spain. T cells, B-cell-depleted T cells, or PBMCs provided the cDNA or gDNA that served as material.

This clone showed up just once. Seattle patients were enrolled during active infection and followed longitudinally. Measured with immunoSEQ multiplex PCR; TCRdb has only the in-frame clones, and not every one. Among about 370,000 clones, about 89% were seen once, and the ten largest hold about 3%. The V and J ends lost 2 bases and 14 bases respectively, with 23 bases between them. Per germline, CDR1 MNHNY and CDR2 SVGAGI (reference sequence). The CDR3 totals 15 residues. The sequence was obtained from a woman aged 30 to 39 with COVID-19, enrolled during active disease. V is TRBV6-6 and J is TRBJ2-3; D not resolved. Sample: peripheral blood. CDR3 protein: CASSYPQGGVLTWYF. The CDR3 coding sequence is TGTGCCAGCAGTTACCCCCAAGGCGGAGTTCTCACTTGGTATTTT.